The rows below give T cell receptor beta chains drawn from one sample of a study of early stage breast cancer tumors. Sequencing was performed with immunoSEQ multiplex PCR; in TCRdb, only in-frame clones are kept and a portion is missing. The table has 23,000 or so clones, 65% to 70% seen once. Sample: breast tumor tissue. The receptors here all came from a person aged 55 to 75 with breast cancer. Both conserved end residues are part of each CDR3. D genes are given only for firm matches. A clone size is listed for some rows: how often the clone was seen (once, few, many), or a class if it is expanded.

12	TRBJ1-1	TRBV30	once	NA	TGTGCCTGGAGTGCCGGGACTCCTAAAGCTTTCTTT	CAWSAGTPKAFF
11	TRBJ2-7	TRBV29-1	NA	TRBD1	TGCAGCGCTGACAGGGGAAACGAGCAGTACTTC	CSADRGNEQYF
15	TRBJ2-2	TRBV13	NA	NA	TGTGCCAGCAGCCCTAGACAGGACAACACCGGGGAGCTGTTTTTT	CASSPRQDNTGELFF
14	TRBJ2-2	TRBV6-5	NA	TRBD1	TGTGCCACCCGGGTGGGACAGGGCTTCGGGGAGCTGTTTTTT	CATRVGQGFGELFF
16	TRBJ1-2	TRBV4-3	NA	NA	TGCGCCAGCAGCTCCGGAGGGAAGGTTTCCTTCTATGGCTACACCTTC	CASSSGGKVSFYGYTF
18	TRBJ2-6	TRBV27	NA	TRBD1	TGTGCCAGCAGTCTTAGTGGGACAGGGGAAGCCGGGGCCAACGTCCTGACTTTC	CASSLSGTGEAGANVLTF
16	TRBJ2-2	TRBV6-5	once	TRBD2	TGTGCCAGCAGTTACAACGCGGGAGCGGGCACCGGGGAGCTGTTTTTT	CASSYNAGAGTGELFF
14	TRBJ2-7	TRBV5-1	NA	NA	TGCGCCAGCAGCGTTACAGGGTTTCTTTACGAGCAGTACTTC	CASSVTGFLYEQYF
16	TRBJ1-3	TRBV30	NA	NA	TGTGCCTGGAGTGGCGGCGGGTCGACCTCTGGAAACACCATATATTTT	CAWSGGGSTSGNTIYF
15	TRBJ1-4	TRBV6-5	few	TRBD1	TGTGCCAGCAGTTTACAGGGGGGCACTAATGAAAAACTGTTTTTT	CASSLQGGTNEKLFF
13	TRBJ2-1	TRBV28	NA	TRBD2	TGTGCCAGCAGACTAGCGGGACCTTCGGGGCAGTTCTTC	CASRLAGPSGQFF
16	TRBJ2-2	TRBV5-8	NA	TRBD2	TGTGCCAGCAGCTTGGGACTAGCGACCCTCACCGGGGAGCTGTTTTTT	CASSLGLATLTGELFF
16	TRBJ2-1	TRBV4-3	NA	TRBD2	TGCGCCAGCAGCCATGCCGGGACTAGCGGGAAAAATGAGCAGTTCTTC	CASSHAGTSGKNEQFF
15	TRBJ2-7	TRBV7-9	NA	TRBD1	TGTGCCAGCAGCTTAGGGGGAAGGACAGGGATCGAGCAGTACTTC	CASSLGGRTGIEQYF
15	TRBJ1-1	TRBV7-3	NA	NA	TGTGCCAGCAGCTCGACGGGTTCCATGAACACTGAAGCTTTCTTT	CASSSTGSMNTEAFF
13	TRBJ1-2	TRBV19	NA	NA	TGTGCCAGTAGCTGGGGGACATTTGCTCGCTACACCTTC	CASSWGTFARYTF
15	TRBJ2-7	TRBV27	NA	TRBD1	TGTGCCAGCAGTCCCCTGGACAGGTACTCCTACGAGCAGTACTTC	CASSPLDRYSYEQYF
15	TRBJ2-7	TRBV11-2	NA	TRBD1	TGTGCCAGCAGCTTCGACAGGGGGTCCTCCTACGAGCAGTACTTC	CASSFDRGSSYEQYF
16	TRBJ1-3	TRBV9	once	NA	TGTGCCAGCAGCGCGACCTGGATGACGGGAGGAAACACCATATATTTT	CASSATWMTGGNTIYF
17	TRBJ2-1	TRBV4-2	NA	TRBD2	TGTGCCAGCAGCCTCGGACTAGCGGGAGGGTCCCACAATGAGCAGTTCTTC	CASSLGLAGGSHNEQFF
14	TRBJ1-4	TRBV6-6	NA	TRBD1	TGTGCCAGCAGTTTCGACAGGGGCGGTGAAAAACTGTTTTTT	CASSFDRGGEKLFF
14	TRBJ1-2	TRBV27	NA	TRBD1	TGTGCCAGCAGTAATTCGGGACAGACATATGGCTACACCTTC	CASSNSGQTYGYTF
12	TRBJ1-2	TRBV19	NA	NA	TGTGCCAGTAGTATAGACAGATTCTTCTACACCTTC	CASSIDRFFYTF
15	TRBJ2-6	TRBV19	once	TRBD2	TGTGCCAGTAAAGACGGGGGGGCTGGGGCCAACGTCCTGACTTTC	CASKDGGAGANVLTF
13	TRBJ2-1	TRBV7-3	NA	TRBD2	TGTGCCAGCGGGGGAGGGTGGGCCAATGAGCAGTTCTTC	CASGGGWANEQFF
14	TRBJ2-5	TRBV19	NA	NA	TGTGCCAGTAGTCAAGGACACCCTCAAGAGACCCAGTACTTC	CASSQGHPQETQYF
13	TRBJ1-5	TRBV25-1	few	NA	TGTGCCAGCAGGGGTCAAGCGGCACAGCCCCAGCATTTT	CASRGQAAQPQHF